The T cell receptor beta chain under discussion was sequenced for a study of blood T cell repertoires in COVID-19. As handled by the study authors: Cell counts per sample came from amplifying reference gene primers. The method was immunoSEQ multiplex PCR; TCRdb's version includes in-frame clones alone and lacks a portion of them. D and trimming come from the DNA, and the V and J calls and clone size come from that table. The sample includes some 100,000 clones, around 94% of them seen just once. From germline, CDR1 is SGHVS and CDR2 FNYEAQ. The CDR3 has 13 residues. V lost 7 bases to trimming and J lost 6 bases, with 15 bases between them.

J is TRBJ1-1 and V is TRBV7-6, with D hard to call. Sequencing was carried out using peripheral blood. The origin of this receptor is a man aged 50 to 60 with active COVID-19. The CDR3 spells CASTAGFGSEAFF. The CDR3 nucleotides are TGTGCCAGCACAGCCGGGTTTGGTTCTGAAGCTTTCTTT. Variable domain in full (rest from reference TRBV7-6 and TRBJ1-1): GAGVSQSPRYKVTKRGQDVALRCDPISGHVSLYWYRQALGQGPEFLTYFNYEAQQDKSGLPNDRFSAERPEGSISTLTIQRTEQRDSAMYRCASTAGFGSEAFFGQGTRLTVV.